Listed below are T cell receptor beta chains from one sample, sequenced in a study of CD8 T cells in Susac syndrome. TCRdb reprocessed the immunoSEQ multiplex PCR reads via MiXCR and lists one record per CDR3 protein. The sample contains around 110,000 distinct CDR3 sequences, 96% of which appear only once. What was sequenced was CD4+ T cells from PBMCs. Every receptor here comes from a human donor with Susac syndrome. The CDR3 runs from the conserved cysteine through the conserved F or W. Each record gives: J gene, D gene, clone size, V gene, CDR3 length, CDR3 protein, CDR3 DNA. The D gene is left open where the match is weak. Clone size is not always given. Where it is, it says once, few, many or a class for expanded clones.

TRBJ2-1 TRBD2 . TRBV3-1 13 CASSQAAGGEQFF TGTGCCAGCAGCCAAGCAGCGGGGGGTGAGCAGTTCTTC
TRBJ2-7 . . TRBV12-3/TRBV12-4 13 CASSLSIIYEQYF TGTGCCAGCAGTTTGTCGATTATCTACGAGCAGTACTTC
TRBJ2-1 TRBD2 . TRBV20-1 13 CSAPGTSLNEQFF TGCAGTGCGCCCGGGACTAGCCTCAATGAGCAGTTCTTC
TRBJ2-1 . once TRBV29-1 14 CSALDKSSYNEQFF TGCAGCGCCTTGGACAAGAGCTCCTACAATGAGCAGTTCTTC
TRBJ1-5 TRBD1 . TRBV12-3/TRBV12-4 14 CASSPQGGNQPQHF TGTGCCAGCAGTCCCCAGGGGGGCAATCAGCCCCAGCATTTT
TRBJ1-3 . . TRBV4-2 15 CASSQPPWGGNTIYF TGTGCCAGCAGCCAACCCCCGTGGGGAGGAAACACCATATATTTT
TRBJ2-7 TRBD1 . TRBV24-1 16 CATSASGTGKDYEQYF TGTGCCACCAGTGCCTCCGGGACAGGGAAAGACTACGAGCAGTACTTC
TRBJ2-5 . . TRBV19 13 CASTGGKGETQYF TGTGCCAGTACTGGGGGCAAGGGAGAGACCCAGTACTTC
TRBJ1-4 . . TRBV2 14 CASSRDTFNEKLFF TGTGCCAGCTCGAGGGACACTTTCAATGAAAAACTGTTTTTT
TRBJ2-1 . . TRBV4-3 15 CASSPSPGLYNEQFF TGCGCCAGCAGCCCCAGCCCGGGACTCTACAATGAGCAGTTCTTC
TRBJ2-6 . once TRBV28 13 CASSFPGANVLTF TGTGCCAGCAGTTTCCCTGGGGCCAACGTCCTGACTTTC
TRBJ1-2 . . TRBV29-1 16 CSVDKGGGERKNGYTF TGCAGCGTTGATAAGGGCGGCGGGGAAAGAAAAAATGGCTACACCTTC
TRBJ1-2 . once TRBV30 12 CAWSTGRYGYTF TGTGCCTGGAGTACAGGCCGCTATGGCTACACCTTC
TRBJ2-1 TRBD1 . TRBV29-1 13 CSVGQGYYNEQFF TGCAGCGTGGGACAGGGCTACTACAATGAGCAGTTCTTC